These 8 T cell receptor beta chains were sequenced from one sample in a study of post-analysis software for immune sequencing data. These receptors' targets are unknown. The TCR beta cDNA libraries contained unique molecular identifiers. Each CDR3 protein is one row after TCRdb ran MiXCR on the PCR reads. Of roughly 430,000 distinct CDR3 sequences in the sample, over 30% were seen once. Study-wide points: TRBV5-6, TRBV5-1 and TRBV20-1 were among roughly 5 TRBV segments more frequent in patients than controls.

The source material was blood. These receptors were collected from a girl aged 2-10 years with multiple sclerosis.

This clonotype was recorded at least ten times. This chain joins TRBV7-3 and TRBJ2-7; no firm D call. The CDR3 extends over 13 amino acids. Germline V CDR1 and CDR2: SGHTA, FQGTGA. The ends were cut back, 0 bases at V and 0 bases at J, with 3 bases in the middle. CDR3 region: CASSLTDSYEQYF. The CDR3 DNA is TGTGCCAGCAGCTTAACGGACTCCTACGAGCAGTACTTC. The full variable domain, with the rest looked up from reference TRBV7-3 and TRBJ2-7, is GAGVSQTPSNKVTEKGKYVELRCDPISGHTALYWYRQSLGQGPEFLIYFQGTGAADDSGLPNDRFFAVRPEGSVSTLKIQRTERGDSAVYLCASSLTDSYEQYFGPGTRLTVT.

The sample holds a few counts of this clonotype. The rearrangement links TRBV28 to TRBJ2-1, with a tentative D call TRBD2 (6 bases). The V and J ends lost 6 bases and 7 bases respectively, with 16 bases between them. This CDR3 has 14 residues. Germline V lookup: CDR1 MDHEN, CDR2 SYDVKM. CDR3 DNA: TGTGCCAGCAGGGGGGGAGCCATCAGGAATGAGCAGTTCTTC. Protein product: CASRGGAIRNEQFF. Full variable domain (rest looked up from reference TRBV28 and TRBJ2-1): DVKVTQSSRYLVKRTGEKVFLECVQDMDHENMFWYRQDPGLGLRLIYFSYDVKMKEKGDIPEGYSVSREKKERFSLILESASTNQTSMYLCASRGGAIRNEQFFGPGTRLTVL.

This clonotype was seen a single time. The V call is TRBV6-1, the J call TRBJ2-5; possible D gene TRBD1, 6 bases. V gave up 2 bases and J gave up 4 bases, with 11 bases separating them. The CDR3 loop spans 14 amino acids. CDR1 MNHNS and CDR2 SASEGT come from the germline V gene. The CDR3 bases are TGTGCCAGCAGTGAACCCCTCAGGGGAGAGACCCAGTACTTC. Translated: CASSEPLRGETQYF.

The genes are TRBV7-9 and TRBJ2-4, with D tentatively TRBD1 or TRBD2 (5 bases each). CDR1 SEHNR and CDR2 FQNEAQ come from the germline V gene (reference sequence). V was clipped by 3 bases and J by 8 bases, with 11 bases between them. The CDR3 is 13 residues long. DNA of the CDR3: TGTGCCAGCAGCTTCCGGGGCAGTTACATTCAGTACTTC. It is translated as CASSFRGSYIQYF.

The J gene is TRBJ2-1, the V gene TRBV27, with D possibly matching TRBD1 (6 bases). The germline CDR1 and CDR2 sequences are MNHEY and SMNVEV (reference sequence). V was cut by 8 bases and J by 4 bases, with 6 bases left in between. CDR3 length equals 11 residues. The CDR3 nucleotides read TGTGCCAGCGGACAGTACAATGAGCAGTTCTTC. This encodes CASGQYNEQFF.

This clonotype was counted only a few times. The V call is TRBV29-1, the J call TRBJ2-5; 9 nucleotides align to TRBD2. The CDR3 sequence is 15 residues long. V lost 8 bases and J lost 5; bases outside the gene matches: 15. CDR1 SQVTM and CDR2 ANQGSEA come from the germline V gene. This chain's CDR3 is CSSTYGGRVGETQYF. For the CDR3, the DNA is TGCAGCTCCACTTACGGCGGGAGGGTCGGGGAGACCCAGTACTTC.

In its sample, this clonotype was seen a few times. The gene calls are TRBV7-2 and TRBJ2-1; no definite D call. The CDR3 runs 16 residues. Trimming cost V 0 bases and J 0 bases, with 9 bases left between them. Germline CDR1 reads SGHTA; CDR2 reads FQGNSA. CDR3 region: CASSLALVFSYNEQFF. CDR3 coding DNA: TGTGCCAGCAGCTTAGCTCTAGTCTTCTCCTACAATGAGCAGTTCTTC. Full variable domain (remainder filled in from reference TRBV7-2 and TRBJ2-1): GAGVSQSPSNKVTEKGKDVELRCDPISGHTALYWYRQSLGQGLEFLIYFQGNSAPDKSGLPSDRFSAERTGGSVSTLTIQRTQQEDSAVYLCASSLALVFSYNEQFFGPGTRLTVL.

V and J are TRBV10-2 and TRBJ1-1; D gene unclear. CDR1 is WSHSY and CDR2 is SAAADI in the germline V gene. V lost 7 bases and J 3 bases, leaving 15 bases between the germline ends. CDR3 length: 14 amino acids. In DNA form, the CDR3 reads TGCGCCAGCACTGGCCGGTTCCGGGACACTGAAGCTTTCTTT. It translates to CASTGRFRDTEAFF.